This T cell receptor (beta chain) comes out of a study of blood T cell repertoires in COVID-19. Profiling relied on immunoSEQ multiplex PCR, and the TCRdb table lists in-frame clones only, not all of them. The sample carries about 280,000 clones, about nine tenths recorded once. The clonotype comes from a woman under 40 with active or convalescent COVID-19. Material for sequencing was peripheral blood.

This CDR3 reads CASSRTASPNEKLFF. In DNA, the CDR3 is TGTGCCAGCAGCCGGACAGCCAGCCCTAATGAAAAACTGTTTTTT. The chain is built from TRBV2 and TRBJ1-4, with a tentative D call TRBD1 (6 bases). V was shortened by 6 bases and J by 3 bases, with 14 bases between the two germline ends. CDR1 is SNHLY, CDR2 FYNNEI, per germline. The CDR3 is 15 amino acids. Full variable domain (outside the CDR3, taken from reference TRBV2 and TRBJ1-4): EPEVTQTPSHQVTQMGQEVILRCVPISNHLYFYWYRQILGQKVEFLVSFYNNEISEKSEIFDDQFSVERPDGSNFTLKIRSTKLEDSAMYFCASSRTASPNEKLFFGSGTQLSVL.